This TCR beta chain was recovered during a study of PD-1 blockade in classical Hodgkin lymphoma. Study results and caveats: Diversity in CD4+ TCRs, unlike that measured in CD8+ TCRs, had risen significantly by C4D1. Lower baseline TCR diversity was reported for newly diagnosed patients than for healthy donors. Diversity similar to that of newly diagnosed patients was seen at baseline in complete responders.

Sequencing used immunoSEQ multiplex PCR; TCRdb keeps in-frame clones, though not all of them. The repertoire holds about 23,000 clones, with over 75% as singletons. V lost 1 base, J lost 3 bases, and 7 bases lay in between. Germline loops: CDR1 SEHNR, CDR2 FQNEAQ (reference sequence). CDR3 length equals 13 residues. Time point: cycle 4 day 1 (C4D1), after less than 7 weeks of nivolumab. All patients relapsed after autologous stem cell transplantation, and brentuximab vedotin exposure varied. As regards this clone: Its cognate antigen is unknown.

This TCR came from a human donor with classical Hodgkin lymphoma. The starting material was peripheral blood mononuclear cells (PBMCs), obtained before the fourth cycle of nivolumab. This sequence joins TRBV7-9 and TRBJ2-7; maybe TRBD1 (5 bases). CDR3 DNA: TGTGCCAGCAGCTTAGAGGGGCACTACGAGCAGTACTTC. Its translation is CASSLEGHYEQYF.